These 16 T cell receptor beta chains were all obtained from the same sample, sequenced in a study of follicular helper T cells after annual influenza vaccination. Only in-frame clones appear in the TCRdb table, and some are missing; sequencing was by immunoSEQ multiplex PCR. The sample holds 12,000 to 15,000 clones, about 81% seen once. The time point: 2014-2015 season, 7 days after vaccination. Sequences were derived from CXCR5+ CD38- circulating T follicular helper cells from blood, sampled 7 days after influenza vaccination. Subset in this sample: circulating Tfh, non-naive CD4+CXCR5+PD-1+ (ICOS+CD38+ or ICOS-CD38-). All receptors derive from an adult who received the influenza vaccine.

V and J are TRBV5-6 and TRBJ1-2; maybe TRBD1 (6 bases). The CDR3 length is 12 residues. Per germline, CDR1 SGHDT and CDR2 YYEEEE. V was cut by 4 bases and J by 6 bases, with 10 bases left in between. In DNA, the CDR3 is TGTGCCAGCAGCATCGGACAGAATGGCTACACCTTC. Translating it yields CASSIGQNGYTF.

The V gene is TRBV20-1, the J gene TRBJ2-7; D is uncertain. With 6 bases removed from V and 6 bases from J, the gap between germline ends came to 12 bases. This CDR3 is 11 amino acids long. Germline V gene lookup returns CDR1 DFQATT and CDR2 SNEGSKA (reference sequence). The CDR3 DNA follows: TGCAGTGCCCCACTAAATCTCGAGCAGTACTTC. The encoded protein is CSAPLNLEQYF.

The chain recombines TRBV15 with TRBJ1-2, with 8 bases lining up with TRBD1. The CDR3 extends over 12 amino acids. Germline V gene lookup returns CDR1 LNHNV and CDR2 YYDKDF (reference sequence). With 5 bases clipped from V and 8 bases from J, the junction kept 4 bases outside the gene matches. The CDR3 nucleotides are TGTGCCACCAGCGCCAGGGGGCAAGGCTACACCTTC. Translated, it gives CATSARGQGYTF.

The genes are TRBV10-3 and TRBJ1-1; D call uncertain. CDR3 size: 10 residues. Trimming removed 8 bases from V and 8 bases from J, with 9 bases in between. Germline CDR1 reads ENHRY; CDR2 reads SYGVKD. The CDR3 is CAIGGREAFF. CDR3 DNA sequence: TGTGCCATCGGAGGGAGAGAAGCTTTCTTT.

Regarding this clone: Here the CDR3 omits its conserved ending phenylalanine or tryptophan, so a read error is the likely source. The limits of the CDR3 on the DNA are not certain, so only TCRdb's listed CDR3 is given. This rearrangement joins TRBV19 to TRBJ2-7; the table's D call TRBD1 went unverified against the DNA. The CDR3 is 10 residues long, ends included. Germline lookup yields CDR1 LNHDA and CDR2 SQIVND (reference sequence). CDR3 in amino acids: CARVGTGLRD.

The chain has TRBV4-1 and TRBJ1-5; D uncertain. Germline V gives CDR1 MGHRA, CDR2 YSYEKL. CDR3 size: 14 residues. V gave up 4 bases and J gave up 2 bases, with 9 bases separating them. DNA of the CDR3: TGCGCCAGCAGCCCTAGTCCCGGCAATCAGCCCCAGCATTTT. Its translation is CASSPSPGNQPQHF.

This chain links TRBV5-4 with TRBJ2-6; no definite D call. From germline, CDR1 is SGHNT and CDR2 YYREEE (reference sequence). Trimming shortened V by 2 bases and J by 0 bases, and 9 bases separated the two germline ends. CDR3 size: 16 residues. CDR3 sequence (DNA): TGTGCCAGCAGCTTTTCGGGTTACTCTGGGGCCAACGTCCTGACTTTC. It specifies CASSFSGYSGANVLTF.

The chain combines TRBV5-6 with TRBJ1-2; D is perhaps TRBD1 (5 bases). V lost 4 bases to trimming and J lost 11 bases, with 12 bases between them. Germline lookup yields CDR1 SGHDT and CDR2 YYEEEE. This CDR3 contains 11 residues. The CDR3 coding sequence is TGTGCCAGCAGCACGACAGCTTCGTACACCTTC. Its protein product is CASSTTASYTF.

A word on this clone: An end of the junction does not agree with germline; a read error may underlie this. The chain recombines TRBV10-2 with TRBJ1-1; perhaps TRBD1 as D (6 bases). The germline CDR1 and CDR2 sequences are WSHSY and SAAADI. This CDR3 contains 14 residues. The CDR3 reads CASRHREENAEAFF. CDR3 DNA sequence: TGCGCCAGCAGACACAGGGAAGAGAACGCTGAAGCTTTCTTT.

With respect to this clone: Additional DNA sequences in this sample encode the identical CDR3. V and J are TRBV6-5 and TRBJ1-1; possibly TRBD1 for D (5 bases). The germline gives CDR1 MNHEY, CDR2 SVGAGI. V lost 10 bases, J lost 0 bases, and 12 bases lay in between. The CDR3 covers 13 residues. The CDR3 loop reads CATTRGMNTEAFF. The CDR3 nucleotides are TGTGCCACCACAAGGGGTATGAACACTGAAGCTTTCTTT.

In DNA, the CDR3 is TGTGCCAGCAGTTACGCGGACAGCTACACTGAAGCTTTCTTT. Translation: CASSYADSYTEAFF. The chain is built from TRBV6-5 and TRBJ1-1, with D perhaps TRBD1 (6 bases). Trimming stripped 2 bases from V and 3 bases from J, with 10 bases between. This CDR3 has 14 amino acids. CDR1 and CDR2 (germline): MNHEY, SVGAGI.

The J gene is TRBJ2-5, the V gene TRBV7-8, with 9 bases fitting TRBD2. V lost 0 bases, J lost 5 bases, and 10 bases stayed unmatched. The CDR3 has 17 amino acids. The germline CDR1 and CDR2 sequences are SGHVS and FQNEAQ. CDR3 DNA: TGTGCCAGCAGCTTAGCCCTATCGGGCGGGAGGGGTGAGACCCAGTACTTC. It codes for CASSLALSGGRGETQYF.

The chain couples TRBV5-1 to TRBJ2-3, with 11 bases aligning to TRBD2. V shed 0 bases, J shed 1 base, and the junction held 4 bases outside the gene matches. CDR1 and CDR2 from the germline V gene are SGHRS and YFSETQ. The CDR3 runs to 17 residues. The CDR3 DNA reads TGCGCCAGCAGCTTGGGACTAGCGGGAACCGGCACAGATACGCAGTATTTT. Protein: CASSLGLAGTGTDTQYF.

Here the CDR3 DNA reads TGCGCCAGCAGCTTGGGGGCGTCTAGCACAGATACGCAGTATTTT. It yields the protein CASSLGASSTDTQYF. The V and J genes are TRBV5-1 and TRBJ2-3; D is unclear. CDR3 length: 15 residues. Per germline, CDR1 SGHRS and CDR2 YFSETQ. V lost 0 bases and J lost 0, with 8 bases in between.

This chain joins TRBV5-4 and TRBJ2-3, with 11 nucleotides matching TRBD2. Germline CDR1 and CDR2: SGHNT and YYREEE (reference sequence). This CDR3 is 15 amino acids long. V dropped 5 bases and J dropped 4; count of bases not matched to a gene: 6. CDR3 in amino acids: CASSLIAGGSDTQYF. For the CDR3, the DNA is TGTGCCAGCAGTTTGATAGCGGGAGGGTCAGATACGCAGTATTTT.

The chain links TRBV13 to TRBJ1-1, with D uncertain. V lost 2 bases and J lost 0, with 4 bases in between. Germline loops: CDR1 PRHDT, CDR2 FYEKMQ (reference sequence). This CDR3 has 13 amino acids. In DNA, the CDR3 is TGTGCCAGCAGCTTACAAATGAACACTGAAGCTTTCTTT. Its translation: CASSLQMNTEAFF. The whole variable domain, filled in from reference TRBV13 and TRBJ1-1, reads AAGVIQSPRHLIKEKRETATLKCYPIPRHDTVYWYQQGPGQDPQFLISFYEKMQSDKGSIPDRFSAQQFSDYHSELNMSSLELGDSALYFCASSLQMNTEAFFGQGTRLTVV.